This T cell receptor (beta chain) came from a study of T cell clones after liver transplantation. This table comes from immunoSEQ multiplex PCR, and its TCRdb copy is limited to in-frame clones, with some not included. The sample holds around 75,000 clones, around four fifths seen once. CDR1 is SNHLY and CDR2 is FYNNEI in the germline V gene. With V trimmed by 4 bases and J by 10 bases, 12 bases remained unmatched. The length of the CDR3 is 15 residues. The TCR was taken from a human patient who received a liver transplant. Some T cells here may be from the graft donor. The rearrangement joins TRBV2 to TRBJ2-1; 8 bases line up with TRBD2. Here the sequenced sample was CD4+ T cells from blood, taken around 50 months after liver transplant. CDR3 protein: CASSVSASGLGEQFF. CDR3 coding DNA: TGTGCCAGCAGTGTATCGGCTAGCGGGCTCGGGGAGCAGTTCTTC.